Sequencing of this TCR beta chain was carried out in a study of T cells after posttransplantation cyclophosphamide. Data came from immunoSEQ multiplex PCR; TCRdb stores just in-frame clones and leaves some out. This sample comprises 35,000 to 40,000 clones, none seen once only. This CDR3 region has 14 residues. Germline lookup yields CDR1 SGDLS and CDR2 YYNGEE. V lost 0 bases and J 8 bases, leaving 9 bases between the germline ends. Findings of the study overall: Recipient CMV seropositivity and CMV reactivation strongly tracked TRB clonality. Later blood repertoires were often dominated by clones from the donor CD8+ memory compartment. Skin or GI-infiltrating T cells shared few TRB sequences with blood.

This clone has ten or more counts. Its specificity is unknown. This related bone marrow graft donor gave peripheral blood on the day of marrow donation. Sample: PBMCs. The receptor comes from a man aged 25-45 years in good health and a related stem cell transplant donor. The rearrangement uses TRBV9 and TRBJ1-6, with a tentative D call TRBD1 (5 bases). In nucleotides, the CDR3 is TGTGCCAGCAGCGTAGCAGACAGAGATTCACCCCTCCACTTT. This sequence encodes CASSVADRDSPLHF.